The clone carrying this TCR beta chain has just a few counts. Germline V gene data show CDR1 as MNHNY and CDR2 as SVGAGI (reference sequence). CDR3 length: 12 amino acids. With V trimmed by 8 bases and J by 9 bases, 7 bases remained unmatched. This entry comes from a study of T-cell memory formation after mild COVID-19. TCRdb reprocessed the 5' RACE reads with MiXCR, giving one entry per CDR3 protein. The sample lists around 310,000 distinct CDR3 sequences, more than 13% seen once, with about 21% in the top ten. The specimen sequenced was PBMCs or a T cell subset sorted from them (not recorded which). This clonotype was sampled from a man younger than 35 who had mild COVID-19 (a few samples of this study predate the infection). Cell type and time point are not known. The chain couples TRBV6-6 to TRBJ1-5; 7 nucleotides line up with TRBD1. CDR3 loop: CASASSGGPQHF. The CDR3 nucleotides are TGTGCCAGCGCTTCCTCAGGGGGGCCCCAGCATTTT.